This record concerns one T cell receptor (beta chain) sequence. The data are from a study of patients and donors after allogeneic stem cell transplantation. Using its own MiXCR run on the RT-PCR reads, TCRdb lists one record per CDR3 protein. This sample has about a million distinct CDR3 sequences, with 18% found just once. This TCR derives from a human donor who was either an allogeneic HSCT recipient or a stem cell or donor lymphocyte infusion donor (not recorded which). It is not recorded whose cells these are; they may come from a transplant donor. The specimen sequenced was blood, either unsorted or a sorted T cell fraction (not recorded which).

Here the CDR3 reads CASSQDSSGLSFELFF. Here the CDR3 DNA reads TGCGCCAGCAGCCAAGATTCTTCGGGGTTGAGTTTTGAACTGTTTTTT. The chain couples TRBV4-3 to TRBJ1-4; D gene ambiguous. This CDR3 comprises 16 residues. V lost 0 bases and J lost 12, with 20 bases in between. The germline CDR1 and CDR2 sequences are LGHNA and YSLEER.